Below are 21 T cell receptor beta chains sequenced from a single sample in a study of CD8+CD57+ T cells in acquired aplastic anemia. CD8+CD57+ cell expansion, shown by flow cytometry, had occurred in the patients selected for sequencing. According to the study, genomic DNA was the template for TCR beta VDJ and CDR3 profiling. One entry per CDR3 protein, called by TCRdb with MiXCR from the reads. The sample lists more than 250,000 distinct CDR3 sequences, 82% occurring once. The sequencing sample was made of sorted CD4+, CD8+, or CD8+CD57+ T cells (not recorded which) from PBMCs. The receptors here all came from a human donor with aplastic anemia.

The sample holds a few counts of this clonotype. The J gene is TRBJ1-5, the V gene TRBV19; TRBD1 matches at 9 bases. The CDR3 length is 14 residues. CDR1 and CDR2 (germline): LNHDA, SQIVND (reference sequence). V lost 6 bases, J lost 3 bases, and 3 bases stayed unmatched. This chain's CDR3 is CASSDRGYNQPQHF. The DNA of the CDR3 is TGTGCCAGTAGCGACAGGGGGTACAATCAGCCCCAGCATTTT.

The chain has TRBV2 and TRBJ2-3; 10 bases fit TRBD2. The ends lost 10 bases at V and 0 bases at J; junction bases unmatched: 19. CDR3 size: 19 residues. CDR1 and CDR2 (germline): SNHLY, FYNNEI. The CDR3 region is CATPAGTSVGGPSTDTQYF. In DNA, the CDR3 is TGTGCCACACCAGCGGGGACTAGCGTAGGGGGGCCTAGCACAGATACGCAGTATTTT.

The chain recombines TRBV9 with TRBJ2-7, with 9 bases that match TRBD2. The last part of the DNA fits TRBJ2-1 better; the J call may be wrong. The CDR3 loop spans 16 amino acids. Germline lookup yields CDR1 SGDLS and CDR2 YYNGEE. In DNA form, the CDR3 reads TGTGCCAGCAGCGCCGGAAGAAGCGGGGGGACCGTTGAGCAGTTCTTC. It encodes CASSAGRSGGTVEQFF.

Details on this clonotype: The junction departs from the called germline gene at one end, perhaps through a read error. CDR3 in amino acids: CASSFSLTGNNEPYF. As DNA, the CDR3 is TGTGCCAGCAGCTTTAGCCTGACAGGGAACAACGAACCGTACTTC. The chain joins TRBV2 to TRBJ1-1; 7 bases fit TRBD1. Germline-derived CDR1 and CDR2 are SNHLY and FYNNEI. The CDR3 runs 15 residues.

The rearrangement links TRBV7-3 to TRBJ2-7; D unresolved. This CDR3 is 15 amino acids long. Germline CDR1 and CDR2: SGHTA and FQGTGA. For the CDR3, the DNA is TGTGCCACCAGCAGCCGCGACTTAGCCACCTACAAGCAGCACGTC. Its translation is CATSSRDLATYKQHV.

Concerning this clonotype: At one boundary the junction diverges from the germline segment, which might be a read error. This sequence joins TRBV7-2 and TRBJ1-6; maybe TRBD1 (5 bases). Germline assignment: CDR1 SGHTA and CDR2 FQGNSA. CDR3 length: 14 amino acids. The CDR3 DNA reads TGTGCCAGCAGCTTAGCGGGACCTCCCGATCCGCACCATTTT. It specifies CASSLAGPPDPHHF.

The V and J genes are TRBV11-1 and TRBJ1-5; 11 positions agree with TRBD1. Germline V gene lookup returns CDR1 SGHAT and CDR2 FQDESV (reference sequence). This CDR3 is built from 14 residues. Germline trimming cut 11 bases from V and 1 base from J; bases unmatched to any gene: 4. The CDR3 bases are TGTGCCGGACAGGGGGCCAGGAGCAATCAGCCCCAGCATTTT. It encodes CAGQGARSNQPQHF.

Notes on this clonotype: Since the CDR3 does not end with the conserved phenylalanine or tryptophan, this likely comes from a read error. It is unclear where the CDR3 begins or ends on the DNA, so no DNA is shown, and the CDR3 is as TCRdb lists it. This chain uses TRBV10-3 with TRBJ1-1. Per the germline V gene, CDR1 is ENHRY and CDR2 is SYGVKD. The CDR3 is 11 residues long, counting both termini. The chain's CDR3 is CAIIGSSGEQI.

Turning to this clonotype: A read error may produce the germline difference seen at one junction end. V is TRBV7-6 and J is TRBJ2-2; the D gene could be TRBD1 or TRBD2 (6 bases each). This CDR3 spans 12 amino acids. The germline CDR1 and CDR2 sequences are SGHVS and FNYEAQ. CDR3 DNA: TGTGCCAGCATTGGGGGGCCCGAGGAGCAGTTTTTT. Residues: CASIGGPEEQFF.

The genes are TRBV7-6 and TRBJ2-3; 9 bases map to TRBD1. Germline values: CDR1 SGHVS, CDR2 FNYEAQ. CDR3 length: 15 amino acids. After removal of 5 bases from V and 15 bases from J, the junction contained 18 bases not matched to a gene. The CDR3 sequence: CASSPTGGTANTIYF. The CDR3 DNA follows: TGTGCCAGCAGCCCAACAGGGGGCACTGCAAACACGATATATTTT.

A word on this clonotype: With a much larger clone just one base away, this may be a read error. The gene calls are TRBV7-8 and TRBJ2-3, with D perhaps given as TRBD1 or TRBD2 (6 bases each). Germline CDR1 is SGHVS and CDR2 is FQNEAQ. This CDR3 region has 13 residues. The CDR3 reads CASSVGGGPDTQF. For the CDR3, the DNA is TGTGCCAGCAGCGTAGGGGGAGGTCCCGATACGCAGTTT.

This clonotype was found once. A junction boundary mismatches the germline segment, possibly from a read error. This chain's CDR3 is CASSFASAMGSSSF. In DNA, the CDR3 is TGTGCCAGCAGCTTTGCTAGCGCAATGGGCAGTTCTTCGTTC. The V call is TRBV7-9, the J call TRBJ2-5; D perhaps matches TRBD2 (6 bases). Germline-derived CDR1 and CDR2 are SEHNR and FQNEAQ (reference sequence). The CDR3 spans 14 residues.

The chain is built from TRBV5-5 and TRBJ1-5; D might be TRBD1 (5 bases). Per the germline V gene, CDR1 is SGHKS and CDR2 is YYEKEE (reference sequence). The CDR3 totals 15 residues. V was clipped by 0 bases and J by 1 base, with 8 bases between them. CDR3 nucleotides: TGTGCCAGCAGCTTGGGCCAGGGAAGCAATCAGCCCCAGCATTTT. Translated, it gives CASSLGQGSNQPQHF.

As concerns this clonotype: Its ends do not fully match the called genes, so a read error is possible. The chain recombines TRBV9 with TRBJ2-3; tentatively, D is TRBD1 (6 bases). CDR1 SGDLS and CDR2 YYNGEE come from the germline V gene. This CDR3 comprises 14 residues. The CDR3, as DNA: TGTGCCAGCAGCGTGGCAGGGGCTGGGGCCAAGGTCCATTTT. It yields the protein CASSVAGAGAKVHF.

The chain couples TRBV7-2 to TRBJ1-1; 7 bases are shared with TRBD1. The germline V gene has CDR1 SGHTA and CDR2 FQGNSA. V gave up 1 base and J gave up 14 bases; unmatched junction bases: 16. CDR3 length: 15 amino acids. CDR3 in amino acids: CASSLDLNGTALAFF. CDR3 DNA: TGTGCCAGCAGCTTAGATCTGAACGGGACAGCCCTAGCCTTCTTT.

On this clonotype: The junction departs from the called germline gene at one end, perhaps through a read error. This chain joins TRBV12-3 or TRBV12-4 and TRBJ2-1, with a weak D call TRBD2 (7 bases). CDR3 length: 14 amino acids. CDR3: CASSPQGQAGSLSF. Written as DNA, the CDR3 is TGTGCCAGCAGTCCACAGGGACAAGCGGGAAGTCTGTCCTTC.

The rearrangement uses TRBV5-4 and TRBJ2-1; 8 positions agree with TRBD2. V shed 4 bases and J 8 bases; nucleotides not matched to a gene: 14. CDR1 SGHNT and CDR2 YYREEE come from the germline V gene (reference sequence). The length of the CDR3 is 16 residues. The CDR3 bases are TGTGCCAGCAGCCTTCACGTCGGCGGGGGGAGCGATGAGCAGTTCTTC. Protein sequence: CASSLHVGGGSDEQFF.

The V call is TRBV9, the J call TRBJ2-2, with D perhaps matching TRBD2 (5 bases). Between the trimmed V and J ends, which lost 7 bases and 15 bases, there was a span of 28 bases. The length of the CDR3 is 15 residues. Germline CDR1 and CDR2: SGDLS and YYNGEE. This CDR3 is CASGGAGNIQYYVFF. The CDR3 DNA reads TGTGCCAGCGGAGGAGCTGGGAACATTCAGTACTACGTGTTTTTT.

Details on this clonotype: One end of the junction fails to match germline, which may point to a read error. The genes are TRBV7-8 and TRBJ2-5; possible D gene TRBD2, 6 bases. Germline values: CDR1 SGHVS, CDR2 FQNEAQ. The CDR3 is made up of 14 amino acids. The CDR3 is CASSAAATGEQFFF. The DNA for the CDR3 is TGTGCCAGCAGCGCAGCGGCTACGGGAGAACAGTTCTTCTTC. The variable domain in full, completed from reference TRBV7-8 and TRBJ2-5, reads GAGVSQSPRYKVAKRGQDVALRCDPISGHVSLFWYQQALGQGPEFLTYFQNEAQLDKSGLPSDRFFAERPEGSVSTLKIQRTQQEDSAVYLCASSAAATGEQFFFGPGTRLLVL.

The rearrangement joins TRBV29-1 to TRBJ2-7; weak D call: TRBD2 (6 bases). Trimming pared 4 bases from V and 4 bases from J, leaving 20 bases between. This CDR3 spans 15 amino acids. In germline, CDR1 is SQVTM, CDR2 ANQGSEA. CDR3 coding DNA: TGCAGCGTTGGGGAGGTTGGTTACGGAGCTTACGAGCAGTACTTC. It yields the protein CSVGEVGYGAYEQYF.

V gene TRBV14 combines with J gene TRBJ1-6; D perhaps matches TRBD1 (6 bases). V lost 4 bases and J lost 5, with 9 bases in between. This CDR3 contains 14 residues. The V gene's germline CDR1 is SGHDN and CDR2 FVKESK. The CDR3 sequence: CASSPNRDNSPLHF. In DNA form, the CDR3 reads TGTGCCAGCAGCCCTAACAGGGATAATTCACCCCTCCACTTT.